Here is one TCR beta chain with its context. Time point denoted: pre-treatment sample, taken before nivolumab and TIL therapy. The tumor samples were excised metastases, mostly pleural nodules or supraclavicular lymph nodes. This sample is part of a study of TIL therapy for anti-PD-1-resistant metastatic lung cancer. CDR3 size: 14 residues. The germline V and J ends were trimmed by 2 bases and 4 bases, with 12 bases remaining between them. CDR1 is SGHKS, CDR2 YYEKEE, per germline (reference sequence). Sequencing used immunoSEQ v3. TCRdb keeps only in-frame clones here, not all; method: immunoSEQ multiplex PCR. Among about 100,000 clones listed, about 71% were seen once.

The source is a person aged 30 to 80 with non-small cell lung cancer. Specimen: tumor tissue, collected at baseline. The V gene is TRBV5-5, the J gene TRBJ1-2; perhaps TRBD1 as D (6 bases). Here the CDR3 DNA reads TGTGCCAGCAGCTTAACCACAGGGTCCTATGGCTACACCTTC. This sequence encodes CASSLTTGSYGYTF.